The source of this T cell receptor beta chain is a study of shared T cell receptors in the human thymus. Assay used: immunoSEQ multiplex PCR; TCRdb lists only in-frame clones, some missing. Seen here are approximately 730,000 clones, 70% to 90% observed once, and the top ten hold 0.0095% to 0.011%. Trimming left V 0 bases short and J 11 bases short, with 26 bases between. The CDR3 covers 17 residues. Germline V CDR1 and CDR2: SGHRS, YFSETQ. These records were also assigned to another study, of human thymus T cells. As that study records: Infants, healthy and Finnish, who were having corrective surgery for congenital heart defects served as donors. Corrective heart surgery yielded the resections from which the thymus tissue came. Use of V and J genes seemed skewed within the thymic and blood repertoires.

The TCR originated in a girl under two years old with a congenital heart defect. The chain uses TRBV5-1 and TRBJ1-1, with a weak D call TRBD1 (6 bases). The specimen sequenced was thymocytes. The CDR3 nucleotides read TGCGCCAGCAGCTTGGGGTCTATCGTTCGGGGGGCGCTTAGGGCTTTCTTT. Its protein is CASSLGSIVRGALRAFF.